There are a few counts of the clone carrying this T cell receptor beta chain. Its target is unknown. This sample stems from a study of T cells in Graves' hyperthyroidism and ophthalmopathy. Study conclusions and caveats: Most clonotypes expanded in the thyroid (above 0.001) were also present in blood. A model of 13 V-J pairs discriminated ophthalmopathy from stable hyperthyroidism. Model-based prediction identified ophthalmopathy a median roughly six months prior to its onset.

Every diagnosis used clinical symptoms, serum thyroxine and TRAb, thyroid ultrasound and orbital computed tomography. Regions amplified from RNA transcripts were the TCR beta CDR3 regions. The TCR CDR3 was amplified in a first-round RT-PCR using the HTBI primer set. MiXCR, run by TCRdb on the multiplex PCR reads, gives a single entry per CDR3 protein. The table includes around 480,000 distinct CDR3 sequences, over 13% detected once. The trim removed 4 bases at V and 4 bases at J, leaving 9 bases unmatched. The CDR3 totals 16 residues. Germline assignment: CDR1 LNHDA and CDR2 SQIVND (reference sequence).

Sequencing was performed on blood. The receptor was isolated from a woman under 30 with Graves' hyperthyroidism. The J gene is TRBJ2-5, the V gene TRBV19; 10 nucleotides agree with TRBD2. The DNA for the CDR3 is TGTGCCAGTAGTAGCCTAGCGGGAGAGCTCGGAGAGACCCAGTACTTC. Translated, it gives CASSSLAGELGETQYF.